Listed below are T cell receptor beta chains from one sample, sequenced in a study of cytomegalovirus exposure and HLA in healthy donors. Only in-frame clones appear in the TCRdb table, and some are missing; sequencing was by immunoSEQ multiplex PCR. The data hold approximately 100,000 clones, with approximately 93% observed a single time. The sample taken for sequencing was PBMCs. The receptors here all came from a woman in her 30s in good health and CMV-seropositive. CDR3s include the opening cysteine and the closing phenylalanine or tryptophan. The D gene is left open where the match is weak. Size is stated for part of the rows, as once, few or many counts, or as a class when the clone is expanded.

length: 14
D: NA
J: TRBJ1-1
size: once
V: TRBV28
CDR3: CASSLEGEVTEAFF
DNA: TGTGCCAGCAGTTTAGAGGGTGAGGTCACTGAAGCTTTCTTT

length: 10
D: NA
J: TRBJ2-5
size: NA
V: TRBV29-1
CDR3: CSPGEETQYF
DNA: TGCAGCCCAGGGGAAGAGACCCAGTACTTC

length: 11
D: NA
J: TRBJ1-2
size: NA
V: TRBV5-6
CDR3: CASTRRNGYTF
DNA: TGTGCCAGCACAAGGCGGAATGGCTACACCTTC

length: 15
D: NA
J: TRBJ2-4
size: NA
V: TRBV11-2
CDR3: CASSLGARSKNIQYF
DNA: TGTGCCAGCAGCTTAGGGGCCAGGTCCAAAAACATTCAGTACTTC

length: 12
D: NA
J: TRBJ1-1
size: NA
V: TRBV4-1
CDR3: CASSQDMAGRSF
DNA: TGCGCCAGCAGCCAAGATATGGCGGGCCGCTCCTTT

length: 13
D: NA
J: TRBJ2-5
size: once
V: TRBV7-2
CDR3: CASSFWGGETQYF
DNA: TGTGCCAGCAGCTTTTGGGGAGGAGAGACCCAGTACTTC

length: 13
D: NA
J: TRBJ1-5
size: NA
V: TRBV6-6
CDR3: CASSPGGQQPQHF
DNA: TGTGCCAGCAGCCCGGGGGGACAACAGCCCCAGCATTTT

length: 13
D: NA
J: TRBJ1-5
size: once
V: TRBV19
CDR3: CASSLGANQPQHF
DNA: TGTGCCAGTAGTTTGGGGGCCAATCAGCCCCAGCATTTT

length: 16
D: TRBD1
J: TRBJ2-4
size: NA
V: TRBV7-9
CDR3: CASSLGTGVAKNIQYF
DNA: TGTGCCAGCAGCTTAGGTACAGGGGTAGCCAAAAACATTCAGTACTTC

length: 15
D: TRBD2
J: TRBJ2-3
size: NA
V: TRBV28
CDR3: CATKGLAGVADTQYF
DNA: TGTGCCACCAAAGGACTAGCGGGAGTTGCAGATACGCAGTATTTT

length: 14
D: TRBD1
J: TRBJ1-1
size: NA
V: TRBV7-2
CDR3: CASSSGQGNTEAFF
DNA: TGTGCCAGCAGCTCGGGACAGGGGAACACTGAAGCTTTCTTT

length: 13
D: TRBD2
J: TRBJ2-7
size: few
V: TRBV6-5
CDR3: CASRGLAAYEQYF
DNA: TGTGCCAGCAGGGGACTAGCAGCCTACGAGCAGTACTTC

length: 18
D: NA
J: TRBJ2-3
size: NA
V: TRBV4-3
CDR3: CASSQDYSPPELTDTQYF
DNA: TGCGCCAGCAGCCAAGATTATTCGCCACCGGAGCTCACAGATACGCAGTATTTT

length: 19
D: NA
J: TRBJ2-1
size: NA
V: TRBV7-3
CDR3: CASSLTGGGAGMSYNEQFF
DNA: TGTGCCAGCAGCTTAACAGGAGGTGGGGCGGGAATGTCCTACAATGAGCAGTTCTTC

length: 12
D: NA
J: TRBJ2-7
size: NA
V: TRBV30
CDR3: CAWSKTTYEQYF
DNA: TGTGCCTGGAGCAAGACTACCTACGAGCAGTACTTC

length: 20
D: TRBD2
J: TRBJ2-1
size: NA
V: TRBV28
CDR3: CASSLLRSSGFFGTSNEQFF
DNA: TGTGCCAGCAGTTTATTAAGGTCTAGCGGGTTTTTTGGAACCTCAAATGAGCAGTTCTTC

length: 15
D: TRBD2
J: TRBJ2-1
size: NA
V: TRBV9
CDR3: CASSASSGIIYEQFF
DNA: TGTGCCAGCAGCGCGTCTAGCGGGATTATCTATGAGCAGTTCTTC

length: 13
D: NA
J: TRBJ2-2
size: NA
V: TRBV5-1
CDR3: CAGSLQMTGELFF
DNA: TGCGCCGGCAGCTTACAGATGACCGGGGAGCTGTTTTTT

length: 12
D: NA
J: TRBJ2-7
size: NA
V: TRBV6-6
CDR3: CASRDRPGEQYF
DNA: TGTGCCAGCAGAGACAGGCCCGGCGAGCAGTACTTC

length: 15
D: TRBD1
J: TRBJ2-2
size: NA
V: TRBV5-1
CDR3: CASSLDRGETGELFF
DNA: TGCGCCAGCAGCTTGGACAGGGGAGAGACCGGGGAGCTGTTTTTT

length: 18
D: TRBD2
J: TRBJ2-7
size: NA
V: TRBV7-2
CDR3: CASSLVPRASGSIYEQYF
DNA: TGTGCCAGCAGCTTAGTCCCTAGAGCGAGCGGGAGTATCTACGAGCAGTACTTC

length: 21
D: TRBD1
J: TRBJ1-5
size: NA
V: TRBV28
CDR3: CASSLLYSGTGGLSVNQPQHF
DNA: TGTGCCAGCAGTTTACTGTATAGCGGGACAGGGGGCCTATCCGTGAATCAGCCCCAGCATTTT

length: 12
D: NA
J: TRBJ1-3
size: NA
V: TRBV14
CDR3: CASSPSEYTIYF
DNA: TGTGCCAGCAGTCCTTCAGAATACACCATATATTTT

length: 11
D: NA
J: TRBJ1-2
size: few
V: TRBV7-9
CDR3: CASSQTAGYTF
DNA: TGTGCCAGCAGCCAAACAGCTGGCTACACCTTC

length: 15
D: TRBD2
J: TRBJ2-1
size: NA
V: TRBV5-1
CDR3: CASSSGTGGYNEQFF
DNA: TGCGCCAGCAGCTCCGGGACGGGGGGGTACAATGAGCAGTTCTTC

length: 15
D: TRBD1
J: TRBJ1-2
size: NA
V: TRBV19
CDR3: CASSVDRARNYGYTF
DNA: TGTGCCAGTAGTGTCGACAGGGCGCGTAACTATGGCTACACCTTC

length: 13
D: NA
J: TRBJ1-4
size: NA
V: TRBV18
CDR3: CASSGRADEKLFF
DNA: TGTGCCAGCTCAGGGAGAGCGGATGAAAAACTGTTTTTT

length: 13
D: NA
J: TRBJ1-2
size: NA
V: TRBV7-3
CDR3: CASSGGDRYGYTF
DNA: TGTGCCAGCAGTGGGGGGGATCGGTATGGCTACACCTTC

length: 18
D: NA
J: TRBJ2-1
size: NA
V: TRBV4-2
CDR3: CASSQGPLKRVVIDEQFF
DNA: TGTGCCAGCAGCCAAGGCCCCCTTAAGCGGGTCGTGATCGATGAGCAGTTCTTC

length: 17
D: TRBD2
J: TRBJ2-3
size: NA
V: TRBV4-3
CDR3: CASSQDRLAPNTDTQYF
DNA: TGCGCCAGCAGCCAAGATCGACTAGCGCCAAACACAGATACGCAGTATTTT

length: 18
D: NA
J: TRBJ2-3
size: NA
V: TRBV28
CDR3: CASRGPPIQLRSTDTQYF
DNA: TGTGCCAGCAGGGGCCCCCCAATACAGTTACGAAGCACAGATACGCAGTATTTT

length: 13
D: NA
J: TRBJ2-7
size: NA
V: TRBV6-5
CDR3: CASSAGGGFAQYF
DNA: TGTGCCAGCAGTGCCGGAGGAGGGTTTGCGCAGTACTTC

length: 14
D: NA
J: TRBJ2-3
size: NA
V: TRBV7-9
CDR3: CASSPRGYTDTQYF
DNA: TGTGCCAGCAGCCCCCGAGGGTACACAGATACGCAGTATTTT

length: 17
D: TRBD2
J: TRBJ2-1
size: NA
V: TRBV4-1
CDR3: CASSQGASGRGVNEQFF
DNA: TGCGCCAGCAGCCAAGGGGCTAGCGGGAGGGGAGTCAATGAGCAGTTCTTC

length: 15
D: TRBD2
J: TRBJ2-1
size: NA
V: TRBV7-9
CDR3: CASSSLAGAVPEQFF
DNA: TGTGCCAGCAGCTCGCTAGCGGGAGCTGTTCCTGAGCAGTTCTTC

length: 15
D: NA
J: TRBJ2-7
size: NA
V: TRBV5-5
CDR3: CASSLGPGGSYEQYF
DNA: TGTGCCAGCAGCTTGGGCCCGGGTGGCTCCTACGAGCAGTACTTC

length: 17
D: NA
J: TRBJ2-6
size: NA
V: TRBV5-4
CDR3: CASNPVGGSYGANVLTF
DNA: TGTGCCAGCAACCCGGTAGGGGGATCGTATGGGGCCAACGTCCTGACTTTC

length: 13
D: TRBD1
J: TRBJ1-1
size: once
V: TRBV5-1
CDR3: CASFGQANTEAFF
DNA: TGCGCCAGTTTCGGACAGGCTAACACTGAAGCTTTCTTT

length: 17
D: TRBD2
J: TRBJ2-1
size: once
V: TRBV5-1
CDR3: CASSLEGSGRTKIEQFF
DNA: TGCGCCAGCAGCTTGGAAGGTAGCGGGAGAACTAAGATTGAGCAGTTCTTC

length: 14
D: NA
J: TRBJ2-3
size: NA
V: TRBV27
CDR3: CASSPQLVTDTQYF
DNA: TGTGCCAGCAGTCCCCAACTAGTTACAGATACGCAGTATTTT

length: 14
D: TRBD2
J: TRBJ2-3
size: NA
V: TRBV27
CDR3: CASSTSGQGDTQYF
DNA: TGTGCCAGCAGCACTAGCGGGCAAGGAGATACGCAGTATTTT

length: 16
D: NA
J: TRBJ2-7
size: NA
V: TRBV5-1
CDR3: CASSHPGGAGDYEQYF
DNA: TGCGCCAGCAGCCACCCCGGCGGGGCCGGGGACTACGAGCAGTACTTC

length: 13
D: NA
J: TRBJ1-1
size: few
V: TRBV7-7
CDR3: CASSLDLTGEAFF
DNA: TGTGCCAGCAGCTTAGACCTGACAGGAGAAGCTTTCTTT

length: 15
D: TRBD2
J: TRBJ2-7
size: NA
V: TRBV28
CDR3: CASTPLAGLDSEQYF
DNA: TGTGCCAGCACTCCTCTAGCGGGCCTCGACAGCGAGCAGTACTTC

length: 23
D: TRBD2
J: TRBJ2-3
size: NA
V: TRBV28
CDR3: CASSLAENKLVLAGGTSTDTQYF
DNA: TGTGCCAGCAGTTTGGCCGAAAACAAACTTGTACTAGCGGGAGGAACGAGCACAGATACGCAGTATTTT

length: 16
D: TRBD2
J: TRBJ2-3
size: NA
V: TRBV5-1
CDR3: CASSSLAGAFSDTQYF
DNA: TGCGCCAGCAGCTCTCTAGCGGGAGCTTTCTCAGATACGCAGTATTTT

length: 15
D: TRBD2
J: TRBJ2-5
size: NA
V: TRBV29-1
CDR3: CSVGPPAGVQETQYF
DNA: TGCAGCGTTGGCCCCCCGGCGGGGGTCCAAGAGACCCAGTACTTC

length: 12
D: NA
J: TRBJ1-1
size: NA
V: TRBV6-1
CDR3: CASRDGQIEAFF
DNA: TGTGCCAGCAGAGACGGACAGATTGAAGCTTTCTTT

length: 14
D: NA
J: TRBJ2-5
size: NA
V: TRBV5-4
CDR3: CASSLRGGEETQYF
DNA: TGTGCCAGCAGCTTGAGGGGGGGCGAGGAGACCCAGTACTTC

length: 15
D: TRBD1
J: TRBJ1-3
size: NA
V: TRBV7-2
CDR3: CASSSGGFSGNTIYF
DNA: TGTGCCAGCAGCTCAGGGGGCTTTTCTGGAAACACCATATATTTT